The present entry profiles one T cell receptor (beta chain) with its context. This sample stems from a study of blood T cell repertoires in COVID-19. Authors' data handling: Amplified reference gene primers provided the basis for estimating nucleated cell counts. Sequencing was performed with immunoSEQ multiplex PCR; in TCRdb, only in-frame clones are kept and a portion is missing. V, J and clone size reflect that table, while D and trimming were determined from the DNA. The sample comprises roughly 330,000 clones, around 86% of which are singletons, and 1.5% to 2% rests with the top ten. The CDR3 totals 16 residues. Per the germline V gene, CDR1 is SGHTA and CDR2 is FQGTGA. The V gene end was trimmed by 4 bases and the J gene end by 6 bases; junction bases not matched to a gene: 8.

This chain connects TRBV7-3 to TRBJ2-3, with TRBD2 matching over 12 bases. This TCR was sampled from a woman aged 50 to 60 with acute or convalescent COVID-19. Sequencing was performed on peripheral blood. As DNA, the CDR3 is TGTGCCAGCAGCTCCCAACTAGCGGGAGGAGGGGATACGCAGTATTTT. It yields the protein CASSSQLAGGGDTQYF.